This T cell receptor beta chain stems from a study of T cell responses to AZD1222 COVID-19 vaccine. Regarding the study as a whole: Nearly half of spike-specific TCRs reportedly go after variant regions that carry no mutations. Spike-specific TCR depth and breadth grew after two AZD1222 doses. Vaccine-associated CD4 TCRs ranged over spike, dominating at 160-218 and 743-854.

Here immunoSEQ multiplex PCR was the method, and the copy in TCRdb shows in-frame clones only, minus some. The data hold 70,000 or so clones, with 60% to 85% observed a single time. This clone occurred a few times. Its target is not known. Germline CDR1 is SGHTA and CDR2 is FQGNSA. The CDR3 consists of 13 residues. V lost 6 bases and J lost 7; bases outside the gene matches: 5. J is TRBJ1-5 and V is TRBV7-2, with 8 bases that match TRBD1. The sequence was obtained from an adult in good health. The specimen was peripheral blood, collected on day 0 of AZD1222 vaccination. CDR3 bases: TGTGCCAGCAGGGGGACAGGACGGCAGCCCCAGCATTTT. It translates to CASRGTGRQPQHF.